The next 8 T cell receptor beta chains were all read from a single sample in a study of sequential checkpoint blockade in melanoma. TCRdb's table, derived via immunoSEQ multiplex PCR, lists solely in-frame clones and lacks some. Here the sample spans 15,000 to 20,000 clones, roughly three quarters being singletons. Treatment described: randomized to nivolumab then ipilimumab (arm A) or the reverse (arm B). This specimen consisted of CD8+ T cells sorted from blood (inferred from file names), obtained from a patient given nivolumab and ipilimumab in sequence. All receptors derive from a human donor with melanoma.

Concerning this clone itself: The junction departs from germline at one end; a sequencing error may be responsible. DNA of the CDR3: TGCGCCAGCAGCCAAGGACAGGGGCTCAATGAGCAGTTCTTC. Translating gives CASSQGQGLNEQFF. This sequence joins TRBV7-9 and TRBJ2-1; TRBD1 aligns across 9 bases. Germline V gene lookup returns CDR1 SEHNR and CDR2 FQNEAQ (reference sequence). The CDR3 is made up of 14 amino acids.

J is TRBJ1-5 and V is TRBV19, with 7 bases fitting TRBD1. Germline V CDR1 and CDR2: LNHDA, SQIVND (reference sequence). The CDR3 is made up of 14 amino acids. Trimming cost V 6 bases and J 6 bases; bases outside gene matches: 8. In DNA, the CDR3 is TGTGCCAGTAGACAGGGGAGCCAGGTTCAGCCCCAGCATTTT. Encoded protein: CASRQGSQVQPQHF.

Concerning this clone: The junction shows a germline mismatch at one end, possibly a read error. Written as DNA, the CDR3 is TGTGCCAGCAGACCCGGACTAGCGGGAGGCCTGGGTCTCTTC. Its protein product is CASRPGLAGGLGLF. The chain combines TRBV6-5 with TRBJ2-1; the match to TRBD2 covers 14 bases. CDR1 and CDR2 from the germline V gene are MNHEY and SVGAGI. The CDR3 loop spans 14 amino acids.

The chain recombines TRBV9 with TRBJ1-5; weak D call: TRBD1 (5 bases). There are 14 residues in the CDR3. Trimming took 4 bases from V and 1 from J, leaving 9 bases between them. The V gene's germline CDR1 is SGDLS and CDR2 YYNGEE. CDR3 bases: TGTGCCAGCAGCCCGACAGACAGCAATCAGCCCCAGCATTTT. It yields the protein CASSPTDSNQPQHF.

V and J are TRBV5-4 and TRBJ2-5; tentative D call: TRBD2 (7 bases). The V gene lost 4 bases and the J gene lost 3 bases, with 16 bases spanning the gap. The CDR3 has 15 residues. CDR1 and CDR2 from the germline V gene are SGHNT and YYREEE (reference sequence). The CDR3 sequence is CASSAGLGGEETQYF. In DNA form, the CDR3 reads TGTGCCAGCAGCGCAGGACTAGGGGGGGAAGAGACCCAGTACTTC.

The chain recombines TRBV6-6 with TRBJ2-1, with a tentative D call TRBD2 (7 bases). The germline V gene has CDR1 MNHNY and CDR2 SVGAGI (reference sequence). Trimming shortened V by 4 bases and J by 2 bases, and 12 bases separated the two germline ends. The CDR3 length is 15 residues. The chain's CDR3 is CASSSGGLTYNEQFF. CDR3 DNA sequence: TGTGCCAGCAGTTCCGGGGGGCTTACCTACAATGAGCAGTTCTTC.

The chain employs TRBV13 and TRBJ1-4; 9 bases match TRBD1. Germline V CDR1 and CDR2: PRHDT, FYEKMQ (reference sequence). V shed 7 bases, J shed 8 bases, and the junction held 5 bases outside the gene matches. The CDR3 contains 13 residues. The CDR3 here is CASKQGALEKLFF. As DNA, the CDR3 is TGTGCCAGCAAACAGGGGGCTTTGGAAAAACTGTTTTTT.

CDR3 sequence reads: CASSPITGGVNYGYTF. CDR3 coding DNA: TGCGCCAGCAGCCCTATAACAGGTGGGGTTAACTATGGCTACACCTTC. The V and J genes are TRBV4-1 and TRBJ1-2, with a weak D call TRBD1 (5 bases). From germline, CDR1 is MGHRA and CDR2 YSYEKL. Trimming shortened V by 4 bases and J by 1 base, and 16 bases separated the two germline ends. The CDR3 spans 16 residues.